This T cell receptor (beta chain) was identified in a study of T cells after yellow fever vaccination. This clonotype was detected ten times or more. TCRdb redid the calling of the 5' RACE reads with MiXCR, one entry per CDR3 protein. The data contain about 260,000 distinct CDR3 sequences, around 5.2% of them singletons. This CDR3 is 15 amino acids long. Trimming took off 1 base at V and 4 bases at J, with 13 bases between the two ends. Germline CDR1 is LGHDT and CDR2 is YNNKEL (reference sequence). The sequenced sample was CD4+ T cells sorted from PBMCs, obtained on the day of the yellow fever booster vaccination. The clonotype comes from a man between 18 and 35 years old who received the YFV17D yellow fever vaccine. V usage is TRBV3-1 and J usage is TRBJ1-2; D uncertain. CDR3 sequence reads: CASSQGRAKPYGYTF. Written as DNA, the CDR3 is TGTGCCAGCAGCCAAGGGAGAGCTAAGCCCTATGGCTACACCTTC.